One sample yielded the 29 T cell receptor beta chains listed below, sequenced in a study of TIL therapy for anti-PD-1-resistant metastatic lung cancer. Sequencing used immunoSEQ v3. Assay used: immunoSEQ multiplex PCR; TCRdb lists only in-frame clones, some missing. This table holds 7,600 or so clones, 60% to 70% found once. The time point denotes: pre-treatment sample, taken before nivolumab and TIL therapy. Most excised metastases sampled were pleural nodules or supraclavicular lymph nodes. The sequences come from tumor tissue, collected at baseline. These receptor sequences come from a person aged 25-85 years with non-small cell lung cancer.

This clone was seen a single time. V gene TRBV7-3 combines with J gene TRBJ2-1; 8 bases fit TRBD2. The ends lost 4 bases at V and 5 bases at J; junction bases unmatched: 4. Germline V lookup: CDR1 SGHTA, CDR2 FQGTGA. The CDR3 has 14 residues. CDR3 bases: TGTGCCAGCAGCTCCGGGGGGGCTAACAATGAGCAGTTCTTC. It is translated as CASSSGGANNEQFF.

This rearrangement joins TRBV6-1 to TRBJ2-5; D perhaps matches TRBD2 (7 bases). The V gene's germline CDR1 is MNHNS and CDR2 SASEGT. Trimming cost V 4 bases and J 1 base, with 16 bases left between them. This CDR3 has 16 residues. The CDR3 bases are TGTGCCAGCAGTGTAAGGGGGGGGACCTCCCAAGAGACCCAGTACTTC. Its translation is CASSVRGGTSQETQYF.

The CDR3 is CASKETDTGELFF. CDR3 in DNA: TGTGCCAGCAAAGAGACAGACACCGGGGAGCTGTTTTTT. The chain uses TRBV7-9 and TRBJ2-2, with D perhaps TRBD1 (5 bases). Germline V gene lookup returns CDR1 SEHNR and CDR2 FQNEAQ (reference sequence). This CDR3 region has 13 residues. The V gene lost 7 bases and the J gene lost 3 bases, with 9 bases spanning the gap. The entire variable domain, with the rest obtained from reference TRBV7-9 and TRBJ2-2, is as follows: DTGVSQNPRHKITKRGQNVTFRCDPISEHNRLYWYRQTLGQGPEFLTYFQNEAQLEKSRLLSDRFSAERPKGSFSTLEIQRTEQGDSAMYLCASKETDTGELFFGEGSRLTVL.

The CDR3, as DNA: TGTGCCAGCAGCGTAGAGGGCAGTTACTCCTACGAGCAGTACTTC. This gives the protein CASSVEGSYSYEQYF. V usage is TRBV9 and J usage is TRBJ2-7; D ambiguous. This CDR3 comprises 15 residues. Trimming removed 0 bases at V and 0 bases at J, with 10 bases between. Germline assignment: CDR1 SGDLS and CDR2 YYNGEE.

J is TRBJ2-1 and V is TRBV27; D is uncertain. The CDR3 totals 11 residues. Germline loops: CDR1 MNHEY, CDR2 SMNVEV (reference sequence). V was cut by 5 bases and J by 4 bases, with 3 bases left in between. The CDR3 DNA is TGTGCCAGCAGTCTATACAATGAGCAGTTCTTC. Its translation is CASSLYNEQFF.

In its sample, this clone was seen a few times. The chain is built from TRBV30 and TRBJ1-2, with 12 bases aligning to TRBD1. J lost 7 bases, V lost 2 bases, and 5 bases had no gene match. The CDR3 is 14 amino acids. Per germline, CDR1 GTSNPN and CDR2 SVGIG (reference sequence). CDR3 in DNA: TGTGCCTGGAGTAGAAGGGGACAGGGGGCTGGCTACACCTTC. It codes for CAWSRRGQGAGYTF. Combining the CDR3 with reference TRBV30 and TRBJ1-2 gives the whole variable domain SQTIHQWPATLVQPVGSPLSLECTVEGTSNPNLYWYRQAAGRGLQLLFYSVGIGQISSEVPQNLSASRPQDRQFILSSKKLLLSDSGFYLCAWSRRGQGAGYTFGSGTRLTVV.

This clone was observed a handful of times. The DNA for the CDR3 is TGCGCCAGCAGCTTGGTGGGGTCCGGGGAGCTGTTTTTT. Translation: CASSLVGSGELFF. The gene calls are TRBV5-1 and TRBJ2-2; D is uncertain. The germline V and J ends were trimmed by 0 bases and 6 bases, with 6 bases remaining between them. This CDR3 contains 13 residues. Germline CDR1 SGHRS, CDR2 YFSETQ.

This rearrangement joins TRBV27 to TRBJ2-1; D ambiguous. Germline V CDR1 and CDR2: MNHEY, SMNVEV (reference sequence). The CDR3 contains 14 residues. Trimming shortened V by 0 bases and J by 4 bases, and 7 bases separated the two germline ends. This CDR3 is CASSLSDEYNEQFF. CDR3 nucleotides: TGTGCCAGCAGTTTATCGGACGAATACAATGAGCAGTTCTTC.

The chain carries TRBV9 and TRBJ1-2; TRBD1 matches 7 bases. Germline V lookup: CDR1 SGDLS, CDR2 YYNGEE. V lost 3 bases and J lost 4; bases outside the gene matches: 6. CDR3 size: 14 residues. The CDR3 nucleotides are TGTGCCAGCAGCGAACAGGGGCCCCCCTATGGCTACACCTTC. This translates into CASSEQGPPYGYTF.

V gene TRBV28 combines with J gene TRBJ2-5, with 7 bases matching TRBD1. The CDR3 is 14 residues long. Germline-derived CDR1 and CDR2 are MDHEN and SYDVKM. V was pared by 5 bases and J by 3 bases, with 6 bases of the junction left unmatched. The CDR3 coding sequence is TGTGCCAGCAGTCCCGTCAGGGGGAAAGAGACCCAGTACTTC. This gives the protein CASSPVRGKETQYF.

The V and J genes are TRBV2 and TRBJ2-1; the D gene is possibly TRBD2 (5 bases). Germline V CDR1 and CDR2: SNHLY, FYNNEI. CDR3 size: 13 residues. V was cut by 7 bases and J by 3 bases, with 10 bases left in between. The CDR3 reads CASMGRIYNEQFF. CDR3 in DNA: TGTGCCAGCATGGGGAGAATCTACAATGAGCAGTTCTTC. The variable domain in full, with the rest retrieved from reference TRBV2 and TRBJ2-1, is EPEVTQTPSHQVTQMGQEVILRCVPISNHLYFYWYRQILGQKVEFLVSFYNNEISEKSEIFDDQFSVERPDGSNFTLKIRSTKLEDSAMYFCASMGRIYNEQFFGPGTRLTVL.

This clone rates as medium-sized. The chain is built from TRBV4-2 and TRBJ2-1; 7 bases agree with TRBD1. The V gene's germline CDR1 is LGHNA and CDR2 YNFKEQ. Trimming cost V 0 bases and J 5 bases; bases outside gene matches: 4. The CDR3 has 15 amino acids. For the CDR3, the DNA is TGTGCCAGCAGCCAAGATGGGACAGAGAACAATGAGCAGTTCTTC. Encoded protein: CASSQDGTENNEQFF.

The chain carries TRBV5-1 and TRBJ2-3; the match to TRBD2 covers 14 bases. The V segment lost 4 bases and the J segment 3 bases; nucleotides outside the gene matches: 4. Germline V gene lookup returns CDR1 SGHRS and CDR2 YFSETQ. The CDR3 consists of 16 residues. The CDR3 protein is CASSPGTSGGTDTQYF. CDR3 in DNA: TGCGCCAGCAGCCCGGGGACTAGCGGGGGAACAGATACGCAGTATTTT.

The chain combines TRBV30 with TRBJ2-5; D is unresolved. Trimming stripped 5 bases from V and 5 bases from J, with 0 bases between. Germline V gene sequence: CDR1 GTSNPN, CDR2 SVGIG (reference sequence). This CDR3 is 8 amino acids long. CDR3 region: CAWETQYF. In DNA, the CDR3 is TGTGCCTGGGAGACCCAGTACTTC.

This chain connects TRBV11-2 to TRBJ2-7; TRBD2 is a possible D gene (6 bases). There are 12 residues in the CDR3. The V end lost 3 bases, the J end lost 6 bases, and 9 bases lay between the germline ends. Per the germline V gene, CDR1 is SGHAT and CDR2 is FQNNGV. The CDR3 protein is CASSLVGGEQYF. CDR3 nucleotide sequence: TGTGCCAGCAGCTTGGTGGGGGGCGAGCAGTACTTC.

The chain couples TRBV7-2 to TRBJ2-4, with a possible D match to TRBD2 (7 bases). Trimming shortened V by 3 bases and J by 14 bases, and 14 bases separated the two germline ends. The length of the CDR3 is 12 residues. CDR1 SGHTA and CDR2 FQGNSA come from the germline V gene. CDR3 sequence: CASSFRGAPEYF. The CDR3 DNA is TGTGCCAGCAGCTTCCGGGGGGCCCCGGAGTACTTC.

The V and J genes are TRBV5-1 and TRBJ2-3; D tentatively fits TRBD1 or TRBD2 (6 bases each). This CDR3 region has 20 residues. Germline CDR1 and CDR2: SGHRS and YFSETQ. Trimming removed 0 bases from V and 3 bases from J, with 26 bases in between. The DNA for the CDR3 is TGCGCCAGCAGCTTGGCCCGCGGAGGGGGTTCAGGGCAGCGGACAGATACGCAGTATTTT. Translating it yields CASSLARGGGSGQRTDTQYF.

V is TRBV7-2 and J is TRBJ1-5; 8 bases map to TRBD1. Germline V gene sequence: CDR1 SGHTA, CDR2 FQGNSA. This CDR3 spans 16 amino acids. Trimming took 1 base from V and 6 from J; bases not matched to a gene: 8. Here the CDR3 reads CASSLVGTGSSQPQHF. In DNA, the CDR3 is TGTGCCAGCAGCTTAGTAGGGACAGGAAGTTCTCAGCCCCAGCATTTT.

The CDR3 region has the DNA TGTGCCAGCAGCGTAGTTGCGGGGTCGGAAGATACGCAGTATTTT. Amino acids: CASSVVAGSEDTQYF. The chain carries TRBV9 and TRBJ2-3; TRBD2 might be the D (6 bases). The germline CDR1 and CDR2 sequences are SGDLS and YYNGEE. This CDR3 contains 15 residues. The V gene lost 0 bases and the J gene lost 5 bases, with 13 bases spanning the gap.

This clone was seen more than once but under ten times. The J gene is TRBJ1-2, the V gene TRBV6-4, with a weak D call TRBD1 (6 bases). This CDR3 has 14 residues. In germline, CDR1 is MRHNA, CDR2 SNTAGT. The V and J ends lost 5 bases and 5 bases respectively, with 15 bases between them. The CDR3 coding sequence is TGTGCCAGCAGTTCGGGGACAAGCGATTATGGCTACACCTTC. It encodes CASSSGTSDYGYTF.

The chain couples TRBV7-2 to TRBJ1-2; 8 bases fit TRBD1. Germline V gene sequence: CDR1 SGHTA, CDR2 FQGNSA. The V gene end was trimmed by 8 bases and the J gene end by 6 bases; junction bases not matched to a gene: 17. The CDR3 runs to 16 residues. In DNA, the CDR3 is TGTGCCAGCGCATTGCGACAGGGGAAGGGTTTCGATGGCTACACCTTC. It translates to CASALRQGKGFDGYTF.

This chain joins TRBV2 and TRBJ2-7, with 10 bases matching TRBD2. V gave up 6 bases and J gave up 2 bases; unmatched junction bases: 4. Germline CDR1 is SNHLY and CDR2 is FYNNEI. The CDR3 length is 14 residues. The CDR3 DNA reads as TGTGCCAGCAGCACTAGCGGGACCACCTACGAGCAGTACTTC. It is translated as CASSTSGTTYEQYF.

The chain couples TRBV30 to TRBJ1-2; TRBD1 might be the D (6 bases). Germline CDR1 is GTSNPN and CDR2 is SVGIG (reference sequence). V was cut by 2 bases and J by 4 bases, with 11 bases left in between. The CDR3 totals 13 residues. The CDR3 region is CAWSRQETYGYTF. The CDR3 bases are TGTGCCTGGAGTAGACAGGAGACCTATGGCTACACCTTC.

The rearrangement uses TRBV7-3 and TRBJ2-7; the match to TRBD1 covers 10 bases. Unmatched junction bases numbered 13, after V lost 0 bases and J lost 5 bases. Germline lookup yields CDR1 SGHTA and CDR2 FQGTGA. The CDR3 has 18 residues. The CDR3 spells CASSLTGTGATIRHEQYF. CDR3 nucleotides: TGTGCCAGCAGCTTAACGGGGACAGGGGCGACTATCCGCCACGAGCAGTACTTC.

Judged by abundance, this clone is medium-sized (0.01 to 0.1%). The chain has TRBV5-1 and TRBJ2-2; 7 positions match TRBD1. The length of the CDR3 is 16 residues. The germline CDR1 and CDR2 sequences are SGHRS and YFSETQ. V shed 4 bases, J shed 0 bases, and the junction held 6 bases outside the gene matches. CDR3 residues: CASSPLGQANTGELFF. CDR3 bases: TGCGCCAGCAGCCCACTCGGACAGGCGAACACCGGGGAGCTGTTTTTT.

J is TRBJ1-4 and V is TRBV5-5; 8 positions match TRBD1. J was trimmed by 6 bases and V by 7 bases; bases with no gene match: 8. Germline assignment: CDR1 SGHKS and CDR2 YYEKEE (reference sequence). The length of the CDR3 is 14 residues. The chain's CDR3 is CASRSTGVDEKLFF. As DNA, the CDR3 is TGTGCCAGCCGCTCGACAGGGGTGGATGAAAAACTGTTTTTT.

The chain links TRBV19 to TRBJ1-5; D remains ambiguous. Germline loops: CDR1 LNHDA, CDR2 SQIVND (reference sequence). The CDR3 covers 17 residues. The V end was cut by 6 bases, the J end by 0 bases, with 18 bases between. The CDR3 is CASRMAAADYSNQPQHF. CDR3 DNA: TGTGCCAGTAGAATGGCCGCAGCCGATTATAGCAATCAGCCCCAGCATTTT.

This sequence joins TRBV7-2 and TRBJ2-1; 8 bases match TRBD2. The J segment lost 2 bases and the V segment lost 5 bases, leaving 5 bases of the junction unmatched. The CDR3 totals 15 residues. The germline V gene has CDR1 SGHTA and CDR2 FQGNSA. As DNA, the CDR3 is TGTGCCAGCAGCCTCCTTAGCGGGGCCTACAATGAGCAGTTCTTC. This encodes CASSLLSGAYNEQFF.

A remark on this clone: The sample carries other DNA sequences with the same CDR3. The J gene is TRBJ2-3, the V gene TRBV15; no clear D gene. The CDR3 runs 13 residues. Per the germline V gene, CDR1 is LNHNV and CDR2 is YYDKDF (reference sequence). The V end lost 5 bases, the J end lost 2 bases, and 8 bases lay between the germline ends. DNA of the CDR3: TGTGCCACCAGCCGAGCCTCCACAGATACGCAGTATTTT. This codes for CATSRASTDTQYF.